This TCR beta chain derives from a study of cytomegalovirus exposure and HLA in healthy donors listed by TCRdb under 2017. As for the study more broadly: A later analysis indicated that the 110 or so validation repertoires were generated on the platform also employed for the roughly 730 repertoires of the first cohort. A separate validation cohort of roughly 110 different subjects was used in addition to the approximately 700-subject first cohort. The study aimed to test whether cataloging public T cell receptors could reveal signatures of past pathogen exposure. To predict cytomegalovirus infection status, the study combined high-throughput TCR immunosequencing, statistical association of individual TCRs with disease status, and machine learning.

Results the study describes overall, beyond this receptor: According to the authors, the approach could potentially be generalized to other disease states and immunological phenotypes. Most TCR sequences were observed very rarely across donors, whereas some public TCRs were present in many individuals. In the study, around 160 TCR beta chains were listed as associated with cytomegalovirus. In a later analysis, TCRs clustered in the first cohort were found to also tend to co-occur in the approximately 120 validation repertoires, with 90% to 95% of cluster scores above 0. In vitro tests confirmed that a few of the cytomegalovirus-associated TCR beta chains recognize cytomegalovirus antigens. The classifier was reported to diagnose cytomegalovirus status with high specificity and sensitivity in both the original cohort and the validation cohort. A later analysis had no HLA typing for the validation cohort, so co-occurrence there was scored across all 130 or so repertoires.

The CDR3, cysteine through phenylalanine, is 17 amino acids long. Here the CDR3 DNA is all that survives: 51 bases in frame from base 1. As encoded in the germline V gene (reference sequence), CDR1 is LNHDA while CDR2 is SQIVND. Here V drops 5 bases and J drops 4 bases, and the junction holds 7 bases not matched to any gene. Comment on this clone: The target of this receptor is not known. The sample holds no much larger clone one base away, and base qualities are not on file.

Receptors were amplified or captured by the immunoSEQ multiplex PCR assay. Concerning the study's data processing: A statistical classification framework was developed to diagnose cytomegalovirus status using the catalog of TCR beta chain sequences. Entries here come from immuneACCESS through TCRdb and include only in-frame sequences with V and J called. Some clones fail to appear in such tables; in the studies checked, an unresolved V gene covers under half of the shortfall, and the cause of the remainder is unknown. The V and J calls and clone size are taken from that table; D and trimming were inferred from the DNA. Counted in this sample were some 49,000 clones; about 94% of them appeared once. Around 8% of the sample is taken by the ten largest. Separate from the approximately 670-subject first cohort, the validation cohort of about 110 subjects was the group to which the donors belonged.

Recombination linked TRBV19 to TRBJ2-2; TRBD2 agrees with 13 junctional bases. The TCR was taken from a woman under 30 in good health and CMV-seropositive. The sequenced material came from PBMCs. The nucleotides read TGTGCCAGTAGTCGGTGGACTAGCGGGAGCACCACCGGGGAGCTGTTTTTT. Its protein is CASSRWTSGSTTGELFF. Joined to the reference TRBV19 and TRBJ2-2 proteins, this CDR3 gives the full variable domain: DGGITQSPKYLFRKEGQNVTLSCEQNLNHDAMYWYRQDPGQGLRLIYYSQIVNDFQKGDIAEGYSVSREKKESFPLTVTSAQKNPTAFYLCASSRWTSGSTTGELFFGEGSRLTVL.